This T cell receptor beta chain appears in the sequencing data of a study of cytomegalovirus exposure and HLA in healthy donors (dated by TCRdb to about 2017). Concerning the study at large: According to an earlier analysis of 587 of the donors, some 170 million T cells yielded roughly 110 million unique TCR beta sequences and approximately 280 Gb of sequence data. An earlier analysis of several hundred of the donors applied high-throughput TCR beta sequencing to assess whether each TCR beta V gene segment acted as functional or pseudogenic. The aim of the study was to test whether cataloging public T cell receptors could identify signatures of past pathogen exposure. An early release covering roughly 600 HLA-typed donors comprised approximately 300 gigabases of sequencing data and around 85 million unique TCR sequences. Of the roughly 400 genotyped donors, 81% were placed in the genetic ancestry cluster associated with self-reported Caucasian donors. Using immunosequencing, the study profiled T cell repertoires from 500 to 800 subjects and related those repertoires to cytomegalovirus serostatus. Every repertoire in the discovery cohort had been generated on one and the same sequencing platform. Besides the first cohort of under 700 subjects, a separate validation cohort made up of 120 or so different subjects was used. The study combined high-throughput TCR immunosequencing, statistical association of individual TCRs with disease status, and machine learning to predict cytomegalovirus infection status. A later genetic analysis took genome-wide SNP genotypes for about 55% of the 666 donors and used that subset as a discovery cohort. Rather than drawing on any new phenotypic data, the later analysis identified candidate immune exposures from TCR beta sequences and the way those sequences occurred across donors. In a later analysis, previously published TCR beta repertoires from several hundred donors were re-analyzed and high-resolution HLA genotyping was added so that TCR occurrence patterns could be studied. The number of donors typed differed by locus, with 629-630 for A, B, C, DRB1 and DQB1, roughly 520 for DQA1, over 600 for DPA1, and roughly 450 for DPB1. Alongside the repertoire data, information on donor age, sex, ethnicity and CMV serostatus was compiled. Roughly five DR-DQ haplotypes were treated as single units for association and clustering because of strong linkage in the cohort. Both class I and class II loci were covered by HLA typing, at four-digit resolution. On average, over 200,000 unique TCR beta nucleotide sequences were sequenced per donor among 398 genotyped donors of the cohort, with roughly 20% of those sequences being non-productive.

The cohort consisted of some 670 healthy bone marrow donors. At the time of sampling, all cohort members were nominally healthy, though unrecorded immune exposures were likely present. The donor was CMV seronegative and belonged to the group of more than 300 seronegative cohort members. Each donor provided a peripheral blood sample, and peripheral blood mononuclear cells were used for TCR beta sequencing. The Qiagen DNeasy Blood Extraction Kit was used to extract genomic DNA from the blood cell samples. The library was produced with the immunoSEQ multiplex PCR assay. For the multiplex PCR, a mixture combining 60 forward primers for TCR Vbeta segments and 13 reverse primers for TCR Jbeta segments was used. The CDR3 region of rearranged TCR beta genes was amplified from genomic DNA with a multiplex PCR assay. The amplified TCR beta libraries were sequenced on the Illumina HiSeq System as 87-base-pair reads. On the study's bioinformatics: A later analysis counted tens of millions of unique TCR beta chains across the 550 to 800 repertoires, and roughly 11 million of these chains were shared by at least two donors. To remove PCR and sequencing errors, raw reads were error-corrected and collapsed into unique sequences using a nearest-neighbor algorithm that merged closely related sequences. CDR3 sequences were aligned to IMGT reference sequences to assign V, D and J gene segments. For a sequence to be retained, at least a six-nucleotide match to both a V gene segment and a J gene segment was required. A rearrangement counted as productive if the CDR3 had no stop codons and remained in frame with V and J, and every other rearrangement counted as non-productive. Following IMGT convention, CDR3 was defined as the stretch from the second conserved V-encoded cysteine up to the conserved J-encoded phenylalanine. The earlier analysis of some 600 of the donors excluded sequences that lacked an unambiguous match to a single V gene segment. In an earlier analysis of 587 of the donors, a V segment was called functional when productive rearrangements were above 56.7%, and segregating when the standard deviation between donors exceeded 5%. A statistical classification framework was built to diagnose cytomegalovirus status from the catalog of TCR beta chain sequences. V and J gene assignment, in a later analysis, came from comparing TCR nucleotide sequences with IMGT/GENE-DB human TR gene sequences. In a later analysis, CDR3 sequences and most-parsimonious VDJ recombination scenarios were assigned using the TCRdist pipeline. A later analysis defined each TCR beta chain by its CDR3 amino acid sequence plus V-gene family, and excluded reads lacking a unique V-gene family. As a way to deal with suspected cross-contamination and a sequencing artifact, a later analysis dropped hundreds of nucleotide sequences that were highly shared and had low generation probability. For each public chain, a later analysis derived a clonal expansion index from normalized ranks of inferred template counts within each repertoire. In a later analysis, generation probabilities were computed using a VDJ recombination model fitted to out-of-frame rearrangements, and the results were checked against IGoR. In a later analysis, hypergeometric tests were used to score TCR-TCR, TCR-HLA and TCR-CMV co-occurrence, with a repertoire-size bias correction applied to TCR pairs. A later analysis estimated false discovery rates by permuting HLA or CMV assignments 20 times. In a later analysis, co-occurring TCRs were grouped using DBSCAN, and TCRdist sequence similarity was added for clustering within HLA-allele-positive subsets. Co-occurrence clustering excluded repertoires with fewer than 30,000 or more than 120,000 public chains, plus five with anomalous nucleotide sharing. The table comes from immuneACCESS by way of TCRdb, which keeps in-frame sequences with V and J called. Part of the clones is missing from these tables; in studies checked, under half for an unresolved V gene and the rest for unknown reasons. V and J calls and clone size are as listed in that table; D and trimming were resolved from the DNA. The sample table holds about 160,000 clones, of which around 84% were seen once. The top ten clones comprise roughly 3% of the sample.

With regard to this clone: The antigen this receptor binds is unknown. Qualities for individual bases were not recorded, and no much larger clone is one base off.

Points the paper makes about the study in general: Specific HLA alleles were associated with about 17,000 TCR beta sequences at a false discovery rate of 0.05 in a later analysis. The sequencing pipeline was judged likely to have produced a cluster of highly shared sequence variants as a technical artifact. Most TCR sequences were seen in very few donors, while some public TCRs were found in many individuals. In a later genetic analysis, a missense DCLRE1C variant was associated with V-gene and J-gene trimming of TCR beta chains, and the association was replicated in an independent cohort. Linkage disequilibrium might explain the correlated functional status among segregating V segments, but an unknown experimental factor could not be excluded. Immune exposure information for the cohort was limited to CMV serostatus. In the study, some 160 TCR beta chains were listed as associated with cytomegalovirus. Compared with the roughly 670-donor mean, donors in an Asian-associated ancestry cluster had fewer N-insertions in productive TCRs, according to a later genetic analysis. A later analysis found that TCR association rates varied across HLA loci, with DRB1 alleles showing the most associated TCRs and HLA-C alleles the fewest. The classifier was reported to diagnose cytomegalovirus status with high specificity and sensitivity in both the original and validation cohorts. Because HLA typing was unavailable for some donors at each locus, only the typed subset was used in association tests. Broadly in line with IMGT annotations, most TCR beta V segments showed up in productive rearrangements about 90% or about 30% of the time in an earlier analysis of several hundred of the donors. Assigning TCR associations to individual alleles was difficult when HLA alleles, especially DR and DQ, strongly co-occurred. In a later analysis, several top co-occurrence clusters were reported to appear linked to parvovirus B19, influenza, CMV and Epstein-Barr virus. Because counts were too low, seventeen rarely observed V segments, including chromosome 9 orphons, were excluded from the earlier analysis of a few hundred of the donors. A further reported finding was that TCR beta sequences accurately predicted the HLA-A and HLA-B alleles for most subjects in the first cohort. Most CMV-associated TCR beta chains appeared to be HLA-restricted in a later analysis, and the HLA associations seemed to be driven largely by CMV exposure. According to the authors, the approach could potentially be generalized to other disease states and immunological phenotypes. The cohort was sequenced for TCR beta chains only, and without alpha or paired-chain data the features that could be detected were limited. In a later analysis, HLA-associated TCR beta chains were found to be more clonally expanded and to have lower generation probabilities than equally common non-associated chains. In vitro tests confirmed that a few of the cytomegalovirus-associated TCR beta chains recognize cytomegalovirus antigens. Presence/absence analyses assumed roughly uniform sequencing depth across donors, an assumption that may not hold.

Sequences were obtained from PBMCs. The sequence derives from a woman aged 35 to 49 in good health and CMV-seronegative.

The DNA is as follows: TGCGCCAGCAGCCAAGACTACAGCACAGATACGCAGTATTTT. This yields the protein CASSQDYSTDTQYF. The chain uses TRBV4-1 and TRBJ2-3; too little of a D gene remains to name it. Trimming removed 0 bases from V and 0 bases from J, leaving 4 bases between the germline ends. According to the germline V gene, CDR1 reads MGHRA and CDR2 reads YSYEKL. The CDR3 covers 14 residues, taking in both the cysteine and the phenylalanine. The retained sequence is limited to the CDR3, 42 bases, with the frame set at the first base.